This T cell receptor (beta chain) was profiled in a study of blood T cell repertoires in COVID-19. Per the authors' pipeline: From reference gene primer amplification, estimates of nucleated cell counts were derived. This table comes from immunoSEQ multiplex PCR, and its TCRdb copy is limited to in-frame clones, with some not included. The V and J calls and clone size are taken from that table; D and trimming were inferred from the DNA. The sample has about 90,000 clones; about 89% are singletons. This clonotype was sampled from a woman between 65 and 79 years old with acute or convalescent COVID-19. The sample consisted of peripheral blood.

Written as DNA, the CDR3 is TGTGCCATCAGTGAGACGGACAGGGGCGCCAATTCACCCCTCCACTTT. Protein product: CAISETDRGANSPLHF. The chain combines TRBV10-3 with TRBJ1-6; TRBD1 matches at 9 bases. The CDR3 sequence is 16 residues long. Germline V lookup: CDR1 ENHRY, CDR2 SYGVKD. V lost 2 bases and J lost 7; bases outside the gene matches: 6.